This T cell receptor (beta chain) derives from a study of blood T cell repertoires in COVID-19. The method was immunoSEQ multiplex PCR; TCRdb's version includes in-frame clones alone and lacks a portion of them. The sample yields around 470,000 clones, roughly 91% seen once. CDR3 length: 14 residues. Per germline, CDR1 DFQATT and CDR2 SNEGSKA (reference sequence). V trimming: 3 bases; J trimming: 2 bases; junction bases outside the gene matches: 7. This sequence was found in a man younger than 30 who had recovered from COVID-19. The specimen sequenced was PBMCs or T cells enriched from blood (not recorded which). The J gene is TRBJ2-7, the V gene TRBV20-1; 7 bases map to TRBD1. The CDR3 DNA reads as TGCAGTGCTAGTTATACAGGGGATCCCTACGAGCAGTACTTC. Its protein is CSASYTGDPYEQYF.